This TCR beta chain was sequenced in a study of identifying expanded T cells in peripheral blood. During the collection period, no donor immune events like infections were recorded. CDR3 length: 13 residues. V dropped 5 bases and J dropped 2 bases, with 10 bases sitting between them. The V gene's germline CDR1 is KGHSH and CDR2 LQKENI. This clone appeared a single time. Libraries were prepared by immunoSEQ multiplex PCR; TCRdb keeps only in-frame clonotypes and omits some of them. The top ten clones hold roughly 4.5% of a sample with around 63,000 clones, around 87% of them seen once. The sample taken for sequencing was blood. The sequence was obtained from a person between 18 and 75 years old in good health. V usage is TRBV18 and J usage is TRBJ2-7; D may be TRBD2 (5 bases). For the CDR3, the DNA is TGTGCCAGCTCAGGGGAGCGGACCTACGAGCAGTACTTC. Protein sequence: CASSGERTYEQYF.